These 24 T cell receptor beta chains share one sample of origin, sequenced in a study of technical replicates of blood from several donors (dated by TCRdb to the late 2010s). The receptor library was made with the immunoSEQ multiplex PCR assay. The table was pulled from immuneACCESS by TCRdb, which kept in-frame rearrangements only. Such tables lose some clones; where checked, under half of the loss comes from unresolved V genes, and the rest has no known cause. This sample holds approximately 70,000 clones; roughly 92% were observed only once. The top ten clones comprise around 0.38% of the sample. Sequenced: T cells isolated from PBMCs. These receptors were collected from a human donor in good health.

This chain connects TRBV11-2 to TRBJ1-3; D remains ambiguous. Germline V gives CDR1 SGHAT, CDR2 FQNNGV. The CDR3 is made up of 14 amino acids. V was cut by 4 bases and J by 3 bases, with 10 bases left in between. This CDR3 is CASSSTRGGNTIYF. The CDR3 bases are TGTGCCAGCAGCTCTACCCGGGGTGGAAACACCATATATTTT.

The V call is TRBV28, the J call TRBJ1-2; a weak D match, TRBD1 (6 bases). Trimming shortened V by 5 bases and J by 9 bases, and 10 bases separated the two germline ends. Germline CDR1 MDHEN, CDR2 SYDVKM. The CDR3 totals 11 residues. CDR3 sequence reads: CASSRGGSYTF. For the CDR3, the DNA is TGTGCCAGCAGTAGGGGGGGTAGCTACACCTTC.

The chain has TRBV6-5 and TRBJ2-3; D not resolved. The CDR3 is 12 residues long. With 4 bases removed from V and 4 bases from J, the gap between germline ends came to 6 bases. Germline CDR1 reads MNHEY; CDR2 reads SVGAGI. CDR3 sequence reads: CASSSPADTQYF. CDR3 in DNA: TGTGCCAGCAGTTCCCCTGCAGATACGCAGTATTTT.

With respect to this clone: The junction departs from germline at one end; a sequencing error may be responsible. This chain connects TRBV28 to TRBJ2-7, with TRBD2 as a possible D gene (5 bases). This CDR3 contains 13 residues. CDR1 and CDR2 from the germline V gene are MDHEN and SYDVKM. CDR3: CASSPGMGYEQYF. The CDR3 DNA reads as TGTGCCAGTAGTCCCGGGATGGGCTACGAGCAGTACTTT. The full variable domain, its missing parts supplied by reference TRBV28 and TRBJ2-7, is DVKVTQSSRYLVKRTGEKVFLECVQDMDHENMFWYRQDPGLGLRLIYFSYDVKMKEKGDIPEGYSVSREKKERFSLILESASTNQTSMYLCASSPGMGYEQYFGPGTRLTVT.

J is TRBJ2-1 and V is TRBV28, with TRBD1 as a possible D gene (6 bases). CDR3 length equals 16 residues. Germline lookup yields CDR1 MDHEN and CDR2 SYDVKM. V lost 5 bases, J lost 2 bases, and 16 bases lay in between. Here the CDR3 reads CASSMGGQIPYNEQFF. In DNA, the CDR3 is TGTGCCAGCAGTATGGGTGGACAGATCCCCTACAATGAGCAGTTCTTC.

The rearrangement uses TRBV5-1 and TRBJ2-3; D gene ambiguous. The V gene's germline CDR1 is SGHRS and CDR2 YFSETQ. The CDR3 is made up of 15 amino acids. Trimming pared 0 bases from V and 1 base from J, leaving 9 bases between. In DNA, the CDR3 is TGCGCCAGCAGCTTGGCCGGAGTACGCACAGATACGCAGTATTTT. Translation gives CASSLAGVRTDTQYF.

V is TRBV2 and J is TRBJ2-5, with a weak D call TRBD2 (5 bases). Between the trimmed V and J ends, which lost 4 bases and 0 bases, there was a span of 9 bases. Looked up from germline, CDR1 is SNHLY and CDR2 is FYNNEI. The CDR3 runs 14 residues. The CDR3 DNA is TGTGCCAGCAGTGTGAGCGGCTACCAAGAGACCCAGTACTTC. This codes for CASSVSGYQETQYF.

The CDR3: CASSQVAGRNTEAFF. In DNA, the CDR3 is TGCGCCAGCAGCCAAGTAGCCGGGAGGAACACTGAAGCTTTCTTT. The J gene is TRBJ1-1, the V gene TRBV4-1, with D hard to call. Germline V gives CDR1 MGHRA, CDR2 YSYEKL. The ends were cut back, 1 base at V and 1 base at J, with 10 bases in the middle. This CDR3 spans 15 amino acids.

The chain joins TRBV29-1 to TRBJ2-3; D is unclear. The ends were cut back, 0 bases at V and 0 bases at J, with 7 bases in the middle. The CDR3 has 14 amino acids. The germline V gene has CDR1 SQVTM and CDR2 ANQGSEA. The CDR3 is CSVEEHTSTDTQYF. For the CDR3, the DNA is TGCAGCGTTGAAGAACACACAAGCACAGATACGCAGTATTTT.

The chain links TRBV7-2 to TRBJ1-2, with 7 positions matching TRBD1. Germline CDR1 SGHTA, CDR2 FQGNSA. J gave up 3 bases and V 5 bases, and 6 bases lay outside the gene matches. The CDR3 totals 14 residues. Written as DNA, the CDR3 is TGTGCCAGCAGCCAGGGACAGTCCTACTATGGCTACACCTTC. It is translated as CASSQGQSYYGYTF.

The chain combines TRBV10-3 with TRBJ2-5, with a possible D match to TRBD1 (5 bases). Germline values: CDR1 ENHRY, CDR2 SYGVKD. V was cut by 6 bases and J by 3 bases, with 11 bases left in between. The CDR3 is 13 residues long. Written as DNA, the CDR3 is TGTGCCATCAGCCCCGCGACAGAAGAGACCCAGTACTTC. Translated: CAISPATEETQYF.

The chain links TRBV12-5 to TRBJ2-7; 13 nucleotides match TRBD2. CDR3 length: 15 amino acids. CDR1 and CDR2 from the germline V gene are LGHNT and FRNRAP. J was trimmed by 6 bases and V by 6 bases; bases with no gene match: 8. The CDR3: CASGPPGLAGREQYF. In nucleotides, the CDR3 is TGTGCTAGTGGCCCCCCGGGACTAGCGGGACGCGAGCAGTACTTC.

The rearrangement uses TRBV7-3 and TRBJ2-3; 7 nucleotides align to TRBD2. The germline V gene encodes CDR1 SGHTA and CDR2 FQGTGA. The CDR3 runs 15 residues. Trimming took 0 bases from V and 0 from J; bases not matched to a gene: 0. CDR3 nucleotide sequence: TGTGCCAGCAGCTTAACTAGCGGGAGCACAGATACGCAGTATTTT. This codes for CASSLTSGSTDTQYF.

The chain has TRBV7-2 and TRBJ2-7; D uncertain. The CDR3 is made up of 15 amino acids. Germline loops: CDR1 SGHTA, CDR2 FQGNSA. Deletions cut 0 bases from V and 0 bases from J, with 9 bases between. For the CDR3, the DNA is TGTGCCAGCAGCTTAGCGGGCGTATCCTCCTACGAGCAGTACTTC. Translation: CASSLAGVSSYEQYF.

The rearrangement joins TRBV6-5 to TRBJ1-1; TRBD1 matches at 7 bases. The CDR3 loop spans 15 amino acids. The germline V gene encodes CDR1 MNHEY and CDR2 SVGAGI. V shed 0 bases, J shed 4 bases, and the junction held 5 bases outside the gene matches. The CDR3 protein is CASSYSQGVATEAFF. The CDR3 nucleotides read TGTGCCAGCAGTTACTCGCAGGGGGTAGCCACTGAAGCTTTCTTT.

The chain has TRBV28 and TRBJ2-7; TRBD1 matches 9 bases. J lost 3 bases, V lost 4 bases, and 4 bases had no gene match. This CDR3 region has 14 residues. Germline CDR1 is MDHEN and CDR2 is SYDVKM. This chain's CDR3 is CASSSGTGFYEQYF. The CDR3 bases are TGTGCCAGCAGTTCCGGGACAGGGTTCTACGAGCAGTACTTC. Full variable domain (missing parts from reference TRBV28 and TRBJ2-7): DVKVTQSSRYLVKRTGEKVFLECVQDMDHENMFWYRQDPGLGLRLIYFSYDVKMKEKGDIPEGYSVSREKKERFSLILESASTNQTSMYLCASSSGTGFYEQYFGPGTRLTVT.

The rearrangement uses TRBV12-5 and TRBJ1-1; 11 nucleotides align to TRBD1. This CDR3 is 18 amino acids long. Germline lookup yields CDR1 LGHNT and CDR2 FRNRAP. J lost 7 bases, V lost 6 bases, and 19 bases had no gene match. The chain's CDR3 is CASGRRWSGTGGQGEAFF. The CDR3, as DNA: TGTGCTAGTGGCCGCCGCTGGTCTGGGACAGGGGGGCAGGGTGAAGCTTTCTTT.

V usage is TRBV7-9 and J usage is TRBJ2-1; TRBD2 matches at 14 bases. J was trimmed by 9 bases and V by 4 bases; bases with no gene match: 5. Germline CDR1 and CDR2: SEHNR and FQNEAQ (reference sequence). The CDR3 spans 15 residues. The CDR3 loop is CASSSRLAGGGEQFF. CDR3 bases: TGTGCCAGCAGCTCCCGACTAGCGGGAGGGGGTGAGCAGTTCTTC.

This clone appeared a single time. The gene calls are TRBV11-3 and TRBJ2-7; D ambiguous. The CDR3 spans 15 residues. V was trimmed by 5 bases and J by 0 bases, leaving 14 bases between them. The germline CDR1 and CDR2 sequences are SGHNT and YENEEA. Written as DNA, the CDR3 is TGTGCCAGCAGCGCCGACTCTCCCTTCTCCTACGAGCAGTACTTC. This sequence encodes CASSADSPFSYEQYF. Combining the CDR3 with reference TRBV11-3 and TRBJ2-7 gives the whole variable domain EAGVVQSPRYKIIEKKQPVAFWCNPISGHNTLYWYLQNLGQGPELLIRYENEEAVDDSQLPKDRFSAERLKGVDSTLKIQPAELGDSAVYLCASSADSPFSYEQYFGPGTRLTVT.

The chain employs TRBV5-1 and TRBJ2-7; 8 bases are shared with TRBD1. Trimming cost V 0 bases and J 3 bases; bases outside gene matches: 2. Per the germline V gene, CDR1 is SGHRS and CDR2 is YFSETQ. This CDR3 spans 14 amino acids. The CDR3 bases are TGCGCCAGCAGCTTGGACAGGGGGAACTACGAGCAGTACTTC. Translated, it gives CASSLDRGNYEQYF.

The CDR3 sequence is CASRPGLQVSEQYF. The CDR3 DNA reads as TGTGCCAGCAGGCCGGGACTCCAAGTCAGCGAGCAGTACTTC. The gene calls are TRBV2 and TRBJ2-7; a possible D gene is TRBD2 (6 bases). CDR3 length equals 14 residues. V lost 6 bases and J lost 6, with 18 bases in between. The germline V gene encodes CDR1 SNHLY and CDR2 FYNNEI.

CDR3 protein: CASSVGGDYEQYF. The CDR3 DNA follows: TGTGCCAGCAGTGTTGGGGGGGACTACGAGCAGTACTTC. The rearrangement uses TRBV25-1 and TRBJ2-7; 7 bases are a match to TRBD2. This CDR3 is 13 amino acids long. Germline CDR1 and CDR2: MGHDK and SYGVNS. V lost 4 bases to trimming and J lost 3 bases; unmatched junction nucleotides: 3.

The CDR3 protein is CASSPSSGPSYNEQFF. DNA for the CDR3: TGTGCCAGCTCACCTAGTAGCGGGCCGTCCTACAATGAGCAGTTCTTC. V is TRBV18 and J is TRBJ2-1; 7 bases line up with TRBD2. Germline V gives CDR1 KGHSH, CDR2 LQKENI. V lost 3 bases, J lost 1 base, and 6 bases stayed unmatched. The CDR3 covers 16 residues. The full variable domain, completed using reference TRBV18 and TRBJ2-1, is NAGVMQNPRHLVRRRGQEARLRCSPMKGHSHVYWYRQLPEEGLKFMVYLQKENIIDESGMPKERFSAEFPKEGPSILRIQQVVRGDSAAYFCASSPSSGPSYNEQFFGPGTRLTVL.

The chain has TRBV7-6 and TRBJ2-1; the match to TRBD2 covers 9 bases. With V trimmed by 5 bases and J by 5 bases, 4 bases remained unmatched. The CDR3 extends over 14 amino acids. CDR1 is SGHVS and CDR2 is FNYEAQ in the germline V gene. CDR3 loop: CASSGGRGNNEQFF. In DNA, the CDR3 is TGTGCCAGCAGCGGCGGGAGGGGCAACAATGAGCAGTTCTTC.